The 23 T cell receptor beta chains listed next were all sequenced from one sample in a study of metastatic and nonmetastatic thyroid tumors. None of the patients had undergone any treatment ahead of thyroid surgery. From the PCR reads, TCRdb re-called clones with MiXCR. There are just over 20,000 clones in the sample; around an eighth occur only once, and around 22% lies in the top ten. Sequencing input: blood. These receptor sequences come from a female donor with papillary thyroid cancer or a benign thyroid nodule (not recorded which). Some clones in this sample may be carry-over from other donors' samples.

This clone was counted at least ten times. This may be a read error, as it is one base from a much larger clone. This chain uses TRBV11-1 with TRBJ2-1; TRBD2 aligns across 8 bases. Germline V gives CDR1 SGHAT, CDR2 FQDESV (reference sequence). Trimming cost V 2 bases and J 5 bases; bases outside gene matches: 8. CDR3 length equals 16 residues. This CDR3 reads CASSLHGTRDNNEQFF. In DNA, the CDR3 is TGTGCCAGCAGCTTACACGGGACTAGGGACAACAATGAGCAGTTCTTC.

This clone was counted once. V and J are TRBV20-1 and TRBJ2-7; a possible D gene is TRBD1 (6 bases). Trimming left V 0 bases short and J 2 bases short, with 11 bases between. Germline CDR1 DFQATT, CDR2 SNEGSKA (reference sequence). CDR3 length: 14 amino acids. This chain's CDR3 is CSARDNQGTYEQYF. CDR3 nucleotides: TGCAGTGCTAGAGATAATCAGGGGACCTACGAGCAGTACTTC.

This clone was seen at least ten times. The chain is built from TRBV5-1 and TRBJ1-1; D remains ambiguous. CDR1 SGHRS and CDR2 YFSETQ come from the germline V gene. CDR3 length: 14 residues. Trimming left V 1 base short and J 0 bases short, with 7 bases between. The CDR3 bases are TGCGCCAGCAGCTTGACAGAGCTGAACACTGAAGCTTTCTTT. It is translated as CASSLTELNTEAFF.

This clone was observed at least ten times. This chain uses TRBV28 with TRBJ1-5, with D possibly TRBD1 on 6 matching bases. There are 15 residues in the CDR3. Trimming cost V 7 bases and J 4 bases, with 17 bases left between them. Germline V gene data show CDR1 as MDHEN and CDR2 as SYDVKM. CDR3 loop: CASKVQGRGNQPQHF. As DNA, the CDR3 is TGTGCCAGCAAAGTACAGGGTCGGGGGAATCAGCCCCAGCATTTT.

This clone was detected ten times or more. The rearrangement links TRBV3-1 to TRBJ1-1, with no clear D. Germline CDR1 is LGHDT and CDR2 is YNNKEL (reference sequence). The CDR3 has 14 amino acids. Trimming took off 1 base at V and 2 bases at J, with 8 bases between the two ends. The CDR3 here is CASSQGGPNTEAFF. The CDR3 coding sequence is TGTGCCAGCAGCCAAGGAGGGCCCAACACTGAAGCTTTCTTT.

Ten or more counts support this clone. V and J are TRBV29-1 and TRBJ1-1, with D unresolved. The length of the CDR3 is 12 residues. Germline CDR1 reads SQVTM; CDR2 reads ANQGSEA. V lost 7 bases and J 4 bases, leaving 13 bases between the germline ends. CDR3 region: CSAKDPGTEAFF. CDR3 DNA sequence: TGCAGCGCCAAGGACCCGGGCACTGAAGCTTTCTTT.

This clone appeared many times. This rearrangement joins TRBV12-3 or TRBV12-4 to TRBJ2-5; 7 bases are a match to TRBD1. The CDR3 runs to 14 residues. V shed 6 bases, J shed 3 bases, and the junction held 7 bases outside the gene matches. CDR3 region: CASSKRQGEETQYF. The CDR3 DNA follows: TGTGCCAGCAGCAAACGACAGGGAGAAGAGACCCAGTACTTC.

J is TRBJ1-1 and V is TRBV12-3 or TRBV12-4, with a weak D call TRBD1 (5 bases). The CDR3 has 14 amino acids. V was pared by 3 bases and J by 5 bases, with 13 bases between. The CDR3 region has the DNA TGTGCCAGCAGTTTCCACAGGTATGGGACTGAAGCTTTCTTT. It is translated as CASSFHRYGTEAFF.

This clone was recorded many times. The chain employs TRBV18 and TRBJ1-2; 9 bases agree with TRBD1. In germline, CDR1 is KGHSH, CDR2 LQKENI. The CDR3 has 13 amino acids. V shed 3 bases and J 8 bases; nucleotides not matched to a gene: 4. CDR3 DNA: TGTGCCAGCTCACCCGGGACAGGGAAGGGCTACACCTTC. Translation: CASSPGTGKGYTF. Drawing the rest from reference TRBV18 and TRBJ1-2, the complete variable domain is NAGVMQNPRHLVRRRGQEARLRCSPMKGHSHVYWYRQLPEEGLKFMVYLQKENIIDESGMPKERFSAEFPKEGPSILRIQQVVRGDSAAYFCASSPGTGKGYTFGSGTRLTVV.

In this sample, this clone turned up many times. Lacking the conserved final phenylalanine or tryptophan, this CDR3 likely reflects a read error. The DNA is left out, because the CDR3 cannot be placed on it with certainty; the CDR3 is given as TCRdb lists it. CDR3 sequence reads: CASSESGRPGKV. The rearrangement links TRBV2 to TRBJ1-1; TRBD1, the table's D call, lacks a check against the DNA. The CDR3 region is 12 residues in length, termini included. Germline CDR1 and CDR2: SNHLY and FYNNEI.

This clone was found many times. This sample includes further DNA sequences coding for the same CDR3. The rearrangement links TRBV28 to TRBJ1-1; 8 nucleotides align to TRBD1. J was trimmed by 1 base and V by 5 bases; bases with no gene match: 12. The CDR3 is made up of 17 amino acids. Germline CDR1 reads MDHEN; CDR2 reads SYDVKM. DNA of the CDR3: TGTGCCAGCAGTGGGGACAGGTGGGGGGCCCCGAACACTGAAGCTTTCTTT. Amino acid sequence: CASSGDRWGAPNTEAFF.

This clone came up many times. The chain combines TRBV29-1 with TRBJ2-2; 7 bases fit TRBD1. From germline, CDR1 is SQVTM and CDR2 ANQGSEA. There are 14 residues in the CDR3. The ends lost 5 bases at V and 0 bases at J; junction bases unmatched: 3. CDR3 residues: CSVTGTANTGELFF. The CDR3 coding sequence is TGCAGCGTTACCGGGACAGCGAACACCGGGGAGCTGTTTTTT.

In its sample, this clone was seen many times. The V and J genes are TRBV6-6 and TRBJ1-4, with D unresolved. The CDR3 is 14 amino acids. Germline V CDR1 and CDR2: MNHNY, SVGAGI (reference sequence). Trimming took off 2 bases at V and 5 bases at J, with 9 bases between the two ends. Written as DNA, the CDR3 is TGTGCCAGCAGTTACGGAGGAGCGAATGAAAAACTGTTTTTT. The encoded protein is CASSYGGANEKLFF.

A few counts support this clone. The chain has TRBV19 and TRBJ1-2, with TRBD1 identical over 7 bases. Germline CDR1 is LNHDA and CDR2 is SQIVND (reference sequence). J was trimmed by 2 bases and V by 7 bases; bases with no gene match: 10. This CDR3 spans 15 amino acids. CDR3 sequence: CASTTKGQTNYGYTF. CDR3 bases: TGTGCCAGTACAACAAAGGGACAGACAAACTATGGCTACACCTTC.

This clone was seen ten or more times. This chain joins TRBV7-3 and TRBJ2-2; D could derive from TRBD1 or TRBD2 (6 bases each). V lost 5 bases and J 5 bases, leaving 18 bases between the germline ends. Germline CDR1 and CDR2: SGHTA and FQGTGA. This CDR3 region has 16 residues. CDR3 DNA: TGTGCCAGCAGCCCCCCGGGTGGGGGGCGGACCGGGGAGCTGTTTTTT. It encodes CASSPPGGGRTGELFF.

This clone is medium-sized (0.01 to 0.1%) within its sample. This chain joins TRBV4-1 and TRBJ2-1, with D uncertain. Trimming removed 1 base from V and 6 bases from J, with 16 bases in between. This CDR3 region has 16 residues. Germline V gene lookup returns CDR1 MGHRA and CDR2 YSYEKL. The CDR3: CASSQGRPDIFNEQFF. CDR3 nucleotide sequence: TGCGCCAGCAGCCAAGGTCGTCCCGACATCTTCAATGAGCAGTTCTTC.

This clone was seen ten or more times. The V call is TRBV4-1, the J call TRBJ2-1; TRBD2 agrees at 10 bases. Trimming removed 0 bases from V and 8 bases from J; junction bases left unmatched: 10. The CDR3 runs to 17 residues. Germline V gives CDR1 MGHRA, CDR2 YSYEKL. The CDR3 sequence is CASSQEGLLAGTDEQFF. CDR3 in DNA: TGCGCCAGCAGCCAAGAAGGTTTACTAGCGGGAACCGATGAGCAGTTCTTC.

This clone was detected once. The J gene is TRBJ2-2, the V gene TRBV11-3; perhaps TRBD2 as D (5 bases). The ends were cut back, 10 bases at V and 3 bases at J, with 18 bases in the middle. CDR3 length: 15 residues. CDR1 SGHNT and CDR2 YENEEA come from the germline V gene. The CDR3 DNA is TGTGCCAACGGCTTAGGAGGTTCTCACACCGGGGAGCTGTTTTTT. Translation: CANGLGGSHTGELFF. Based on the CDR3 plus reference TRBV11-3 and TRBJ2-2, the full variable domain is EAGVVQSPRYKIIEKKQPVAFWCNPISGHNTLYWYLQNLGQGPELLIRYENEEAVDDSQLPKDRFSAERLKGVDSTLKIQPAELGDSAVYLCANGLGGSHTGELFFGEGSRLTVL.

The table lists this clone with many counts. The chain combines TRBV2 with TRBJ2-1, with D possibly being TRBD1 or TRBD2 (5 bases each). V lost 8 bases, J lost 8 bases, and 28 bases lay in between. Germline lookup yields CDR1 SNHLY and CDR2 FYNNEI. The CDR3 has 17 amino acids. The CDR3 here is CASGARGDHGSWDEQFF. The DNA of the CDR3 is TGTGCCAGCGGTGCGAGGGGTGATCATGGGTCGTGGGATGAGCAGTTCTTC.

About this clone itself: Because it lacks the conserved phenylalanine or tryptophan at the end, this CDR3 is likely a read error. The DNA is omitted, as the CDR3 cannot be located on it reliably, and the CDR3 follows TCRdb's listing. The chain joins TRBV20-1 to TRBJ2-7; the D segment call TRBD1 is taken from the table without a DNA check. The CDR3 numbers 13 amino acids, ends counted. The germline gives CDR1 DFQATT, CDR2 SNEGSKA (reference sequence). CDR3 amino acids: CSARQDPGQGQVL.

This clone was counted many times. A much larger clone differs from this one at a single base, so this may be a read error. The chain has TRBV15 and TRBJ1-3; D might be TRBD1 (5 bases). Germline lookup yields CDR1 LNHNV and CDR2 YYDKDF (reference sequence). The CDR3 totals 15 residues. The V and J ends lost 7 bases and 3 bases respectively, with 16 bases between them. CDR3 nucleotides: TGTGCCACCACCCCGGGCAGGGTGCATGGAAACACCATATATTTT. It is translated as CATTPGRVHGNTIYF.

This clone was recorded many times. The chain has TRBV2 and TRBJ2-3, with D possibly TRBD2 on 7 matching bases. The V end was cut by 4 bases, the J end by 2 bases, with 13 bases between. The CDR3 extends over 15 amino acids. Germline CDR1 reads SNHLY; CDR2 reads FYNNEI. CDR3 in amino acids: CASSVGGAFTDTQYF. In DNA form, the CDR3 reads TGTGCCAGCAGTGTAGGGGGGGCGTTCACAGATACGCAGTATTTT.

Notes on this clone: Compared with germline, one end of the junction differs, possibly owing to a read error. The chain employs TRBV27 and TRBJ1-2; D is perhaps TRBD1 (6 bases). Germline V gene data show CDR1 as MNHEY and CDR2 as SMNVEV (reference sequence). The CDR3 loop spans 16 amino acids. This chain's CDR3 is CASSPFPPTGSYGYAF. In DNA, the CDR3 is TGTGCCAGCAGTCCGTTCCCTCCAACAGGGAGCTATGGCTACGCCTTC.